Given below is one TCR beta chain in context. This clonotype has only a few counts. Its target antigen remains unknown. The record has no base qualities; no much larger clone is one base away. This specimen belongs to a study of T cells after yellow fever vaccination (dated by TCRdb to between 2018 and 2021). Regarding the research as a whole: The SMART-Seq v4 Ultra Low Input RNA kit was used to prepare libraries from fractions with low cell numbers. To track T-cell clones before and after primary and booster YFV17D yellow fever vaccination, bulk TCR alpha and beta repertoires were sequenced longitudinally. Two healthy male donors, one aged 18 to 30 and one aged 30 to 40 years, made up the cohort. Blood was collected at multiple timepoints before and after primary and secondary immunization, and bulk PBMC replicates and cell subsets were isolated.

TCR cDNA was made using 5'RACE template switching, a step that added a universal primer site and unique molecular identifiers. Priming of cDNA synthesis was performed from both the TCR alpha and TCR beta constant segments. Library amplification used two PCR steps, and the second PCR step added sample barcodes and sequencing adapters. Sequencing of the libraries was done on either Illumina HiSeq 2500 (2x100 bp) or NovaSeq (2x150 bp). Under the source paper's analysis protocol: Demultiplexing of reads and collapsing into UMI consensus sequences were performed with MIGEC, and V(D)J alignment was carried out with MiXCR. Using edgeR on replicate PBMC samples, clonotypes were called vaccine-responding if FDR was below 0.01 and the log2 fold change was above 5 up to day 15. CD4 or CD8 identity was assigned to each bulk clonotype according to whether the clonotype was present at higher abundance in the sequenced CD4 repertoire or the sequenced CD8 repertoire. TCRdb reran the public reads through fastp at Q25 and MiXCR, keeping productive beta chains. Merged by CDR3 protein, the rows form single entries marked with the most common genes and DNA. The V and J calls reflect TCRdb's pipeline rather than the authors' work. A total of 450,000 to 650,000 distinct CDR3 sequences appear in this sample, roughly 22% of them only once. The ten largest clones take up about 17% of the sample.

Study-wide findings and limitations: Because abundant contaminating clonotypes from the bulk population could be contained in FACS-sorted repertoires, computational filtering was required. A small fraction of clonotypes appeared in both the CD4 and CD8 compartments, likely as a result of convergent recombination. The secondary T-cell response was weaker than the primary response but faster, peaking on day 5 instead of day 15. After the booster, most of the clones that had expanded following primary vaccination were detected again (almost 98% of CD4 and more than 85% of CD8), which suggests that memory was broadly maintained. Because only a couple of donors were included in the study, the extent to which the findings can be generalized is limited.

Interpreted using the paper, the treatment or condition label stands for: live attenuated yellow fever vaccine strain. At every blood-draw timepoint, two biological replicates of bulk PBMCs were collected. A standard Ficoll-Paque protocol was used to isolate PBMCs from peripheral blood. RNA was extracted with TriZol from bulk PBMCs, CD4 and CD8 fractions, and dextramer-positive and dextramer-negative fractions. The sample in question was PBMCs, obtained about 21 days after the first yellow fever vaccination. The sequence derives from a young man who received the YFV17D yellow fever vaccine.

The CDR3 sequence is CASSLYMGQGVDTQYF. The nucleotide sequence is given as TGTGCCAGCAGCTTATATATGGGACAGGGGGTAGATACGCAGTATTTT. The sequence links TRBV7-9 to TRBJ2-3; a stretch of 11 junction bases matches TRBD1. Trimming takes 2 bases off V and 5 bases off J; junction bases not matched to a gene: 6. Via the germline V gene (reference sequence), CDR1 is SEHNR and CDR2 FQNEAQ. Inclusive of the bounding cysteine and phenylalanine, the CDR3 is 16 residues long. Only CDR3 DNA remains: 48 bases, in frame from the first base.